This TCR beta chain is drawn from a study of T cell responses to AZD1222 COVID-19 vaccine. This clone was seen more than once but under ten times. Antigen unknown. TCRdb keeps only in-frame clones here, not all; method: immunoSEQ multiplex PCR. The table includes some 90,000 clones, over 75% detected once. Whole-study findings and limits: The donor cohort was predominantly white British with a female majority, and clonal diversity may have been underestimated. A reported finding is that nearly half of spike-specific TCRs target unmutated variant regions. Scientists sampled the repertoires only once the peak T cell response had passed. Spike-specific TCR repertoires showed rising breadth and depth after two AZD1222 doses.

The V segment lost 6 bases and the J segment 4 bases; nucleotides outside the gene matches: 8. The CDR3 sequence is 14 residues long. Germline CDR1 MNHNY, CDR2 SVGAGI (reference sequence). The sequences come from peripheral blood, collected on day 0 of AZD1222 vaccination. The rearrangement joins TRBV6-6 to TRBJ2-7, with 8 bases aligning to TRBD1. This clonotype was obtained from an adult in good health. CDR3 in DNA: TGTGCCAGCAGCGGAGGACAGGGTTGGTACGAGCAGTACTTC. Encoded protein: CASSGGQGWYEQYF.